This paragraph reports one TCR beta chain. The CDR3 is 18 residues long. V was clipped by 2 bases and J by 4 bases; unmatched bases: 16. Germline-derived CDR1 and CDR2 are SGHTA and FQGNSA. This record comes from a study of CD8 T cells in Susac syndrome. The wider study: When blood was drawn, patients with Susac syndrome were on intravenous immunoglobulin alone, on corticosteroids, or therapy-naive.

The authors reverse transcribed roughly 0.5 to 1 ug RNA with random hexamers. With immunoSEQ multiplex PCR, TCR beta CDR3 was amplified across 54 Vbeta and 13 Jbeta. TCRdb redid the calling of the immunoSEQ multiplex PCR reads with MiXCR, one entry per CDR3 protein. Among some 68,000 distinct CDR3 sequences listed, roughly 93% were seen once. The sequencing sample was made of CD4+ T cells from PBMCs. The sequence came from a human donor with Susac syndrome. The V gene is TRBV7-2, the J gene TRBJ1-2, with 7 bases fitting TRBD1. In nucleotides, the CDR3 is TGTGCCAGCAGCTTATTACCCGGGACAGTACTTCAGGGCTATGGCTACACCTTC. Encoded protein: CASSLLPGTVLQGYGYTF.